The following is a T cell receptor beta chain sequence with its context. Antigen: not known. The CDR3 covers 11 residues. In germline, CDR1 is DFQATT, CDR2 SNEGSKA (reference sequence). Second doses at about 4 or about 12 weeks were pooled. The table came from immunoSEQ multiplex PCR; TCRdb's copy has only in-frame clones and leaves some out. This table has about 200,000 clones, roughly 92% appearing once. The source of the sample is a study of T cell responses to AZD1222 COVID-19 vaccine. Overall study results and limits: Among those given AZD1222, only six were seropositive at baseline.

The receptor comes from an adult who received the AZD1222 COVID-19 vaccine. The sample in question was peripheral blood, obtained 28 days after the second AZD1222 dose. J is TRBJ2-1 and V is TRBV20-1; TRBD1 matches 7 bases. In nucleotides, the CDR3 is TGCAGCGGACAGGAAATCAATGAGCAGTTCTTC. This translates into CSGQEINEQFF.